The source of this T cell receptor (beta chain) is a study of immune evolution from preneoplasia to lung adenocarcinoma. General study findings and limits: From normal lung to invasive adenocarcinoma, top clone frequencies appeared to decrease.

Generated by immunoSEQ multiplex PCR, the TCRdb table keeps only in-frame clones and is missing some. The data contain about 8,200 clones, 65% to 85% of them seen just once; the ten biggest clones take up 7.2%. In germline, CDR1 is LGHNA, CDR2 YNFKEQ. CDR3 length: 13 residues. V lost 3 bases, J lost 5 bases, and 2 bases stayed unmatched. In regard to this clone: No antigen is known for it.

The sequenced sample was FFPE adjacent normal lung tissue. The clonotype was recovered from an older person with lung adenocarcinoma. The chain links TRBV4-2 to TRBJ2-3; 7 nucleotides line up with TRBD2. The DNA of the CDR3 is TGTGCCAGCAGCCAGGGGAGGGAAGATACGCAGTATTTT. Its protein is CASSQGREDTQYF.